The rows below give T cell receptor beta chains drawn from one sample of a study of T cells in Graves' hyperthyroidism and ophthalmopathy. TCRdb re-derived calls from the multiplex PCR reads in MiXCR, one entry per CDR3 protein. This sample has 200,000 to 250,000 distinct CDR3 sequences, with around 15% found just once. The sample consisted of blood. The receptors shown here come from a woman under 30 with Graves' ophthalmopathy. CDR3s include the opening cysteine and the closing phenylalanine or tryptophan. Each record gives: V gene, D gene, clone size, J gene, CDR3 protein, CDR3 DNA. The D gene is left open where the match is weak. For some rows the clone size is stated as once, few or many, or as a class when expanded; others skip it.

TRBV6-2/TRBV6-3	TRBD1	few	TRBJ1-5	CASSSVTGAGQPQHF	TGTGCCAGCAGTTCGGTGACAGGGGCGGGCCAGCCCCAGCATTTT
TRBV11-2	.	many	TRBJ2-7	CASSLGRTYEQYF	TGTGCCAGCAGCTTAGGGCGGACTTACGAGCAGTACTTC
TRBV2	.	.	TRBJ2-7	CASRRGRDEQYF	TGTGCCAGCAGGCGGGGCAGGGACGAGCAGTACTTC
TRBV20-1	TRBD1	few	TRBJ1-6	CSARVAGGQDNSPLHF	TGCAGTGCTAGAGTGGCAGGGGGACAGGATAATTCACCCCTCCACTTT
TRBV5-1	.	many	TRBJ1-4	CASSFYQGINEKLFF	TGCGCCAGCAGCTTCTACCAGGGGATCAATGAAAAACTGTTTTTT
TRBV11-3	TRBD2	many	TRBJ2-1	CASSPSGSIYNEQFF	TGTGCCAGCAGCCCTAGCGGGAGTATATACAATGAGCAGTTCTTC
TRBV3-1	.	many	TRBJ1-6	CASSPTVRNSPLHF	TGTGCCAGCAGCCCCACCGTCAGAAATTCACCCCTCCACTTT
TRBV4-1	.	many	TRBJ1-5	CASSQEGFDQPQHF	TGCGCCAGCAGCCAAGAAGGATTCGATCAGCCCCAGCATTTT
TRBV11-2	.	many	TRBJ2-1	CASSLGARGPHNEQFF	TGTGCCAGCAGCCTGGGGGCGCGAGGCCCTCACAATGAGCAGTTCTTC
TRBV6-1	TRBD2	many	TRBJ2-5	CASSLIAGVETQYF	TGTGCCAGCAGTTTGATAGCGGGGGTCGAGACCCAGTACTTC
TRBV4-1	TRBD2	many	TRBJ2-5	CASSQGLLAGGQETQYF	TGCGCCAGCAGCCAAGGGTTACTAGCGGGGGGCCAAGAGACCCAGTACTTC
TRBV12-3/TRBV12-4	TRBD1	.	TRBJ1-2	CASSRQGGYNYGYTF	TGTGCCAGCAGCCGACAGGGAGGGTACAACTATGGCTACACCTTC
TRBV6-5	.	few	TRBJ1-2	CASSYSGSRGYTF	TGTGCCAGCAGTTACTCGGGGTCCCGGGGTTACACCTTC
TRBV4-3	TRBD2	many	TRBJ2-3	CASSLVYAGDLEGTDTQYF	TGCGCCAGCAGCCTGGTTTATGCGGGAGATCTCGAGGGGACAGATACGCAGTATTTT
TRBV20-1	.	many	TRBJ2-2	CSASRSATGELFF	TGCAGTGCTAGTAGGTCGGCTACCGGGGAGCTGTTTTTT
TRBV4-3	.	many	TRBJ2-2	CASSLTPGTGLFF	TGCGCCAGCAGCCTCACCCCGGGCACAGGGCTGTTTTTT
TRBV5-1	.	many	TRBJ1-2	CASRPSLVWRGGRGGYTF	TGCGCCAGCAGGCCTTCCCTTGTGTGGCGTGGGGGCAGGGGAGGCTACACCTTC
TRBV7-2	TRBD2	many	TRBJ2-2	CASSFRTSGRAAGELFF	TGTGCCAGCAGCTTCCGGACTAGCGGGAGGGCCGCCGGGGAGCTGTTTTTT
TRBV6-1	TRBD1	many	TRBJ1-6	CASASGGGRSPLHF	TGTGCCAGCGCCTCAGGGGGCGGCCGTTCACCCCTCCACTTT
TRBV19	TRBD2	few	TRBJ2-3	CASSTGLSLLTDTQYF	TGTGCCAGTAGTACGGGACTATCCCTCCTCACAGATACGCAGTATTTT
TRBV25-1	.	many	TRBJ2-3	CASLGDKLSTDTQYF	TGTGCCAGCCTTGGGGACAAGCTAAGCACAGATACGCAGTATTTT
TRBV19	.	many	TRBJ1-5	CASSIVEGSQPQHF	TGTGCCAGTAGTATAGTGGAGGGAAGTCAGCCCCAGCATTTT
TRBV24-1	TRBD1	few	TRBJ2-5	CATSEAGTGHVQETQYF	TGTGCCACCAGTGAGGCCGGGACAGGGCATGTCCAAGAGACCCAGTACTTC
TRBV27	.	.	TRBJ1-2	CASSLRGSGAYGYTF	TGTGCCAGCAGTCTCCGAGGTAGCGGGGCCTATGGCTACACCTTC
TRBV4-2	.	many	TRBJ2-6	CASSRGTTSGANVLTF	TGTGCCAGCAGCCGAGGGACCACCTCTGGGGCCAACGTCCTGACTTTC
TRBV19	.	many	TRBJ2-1	CASSFALTEQFF	TGTGCCAGTAGTTTCGCCCTCACCGAGCAGTTCTTC
TRBV6-1	TRBD2	many	TRBJ2-5	CASSSAGGLETQYF	TGTGCCAGCAGTTCAGCGGGGGGGCTAGAGACCCAGTACTTC
TRBV27	TRBD1	many	TRBJ1-4	CASSLGDSNEKLFF	TGTGCCAGCAGTTTAGGGGACAGTAATGAAAAACTGTTTTTT
TRBV5-5	.	many	TRBJ1-4	CASSLGTINEKLFF	TGTGCCAGCAGCTTAGGAACTATAAATGAAAAACTGTTTTTT
TRBV5-1	TRBD1	many	TRBJ1-2	CASGSGTGNGYTF	TGCGCCAGCGGTTCCGGGACAGGGAATGGCTACACCTTC
TRBV27	.	many	TRBJ1-5	CASSLSSNQPQHF	TGTGCCAGCAGTTTATCAAGCAATCAGCCCCAGCATTTT
TRBV9	.	many	TRBJ1-2	CASSGRGPERGYTF	TGTGCCAGCAGCGGCCGGGGGCCAGAACGGGGCTACACCTTC
TRBV30	.	many	TRBJ1-6	CAWSVGGTGPNFSPLHF	TGTGCCTGGAGTGTTGGGGGCACCGGGCCCAATTTTTCACCCCTCCACTTT
TRBV4-1	.	many	TRBJ1-6	CASSHGPENSPLHF	TGCGCCAGCAGCCATGGGCCAGAAAATTCACCCCTCCACTTT
TRBV4-1	TRBD2	.	TRBJ2-1	CASSQPGGAYNEQFF	TGCGCCAGCAGCCAACCGGGGGGGGCCTACAATGAGCAGTTCTTC
TRBV7-9	.	many	TRBJ1-2	CASSLVGRDLGYTF	TGTGCCAGCAGCTTGGTTGGCCGGGATCTAGGCTACACCTTC
TRBV4-1	.	many	TRBJ2-2	CASSQDALYGELFF	TGCGCCAGCAGCCAAGATGCGTTGTACGGGGAGCTGTTTTTT
TRBV7-8	TRBD2	once	TRBJ2-2	CASSITSGNKRGQELFF	TGTGCCAGCAGCATAACTAGCGGAAACAAACGAGGTCAAGAGCTGTTTTTT
TRBV5-1	.	many	TRBJ2-1	CATKLPGDNEQFF	TGCGCCACCAAACTTCCAGGGGACAATGAGCAGTTCTTC
TRBV24-1	.	many	TRBJ2-4	CATTRRLAKNIQYF	TGTGCCACCACCCGGAGGCTAGCCAAAAACATTCAGTACTTC
TRBV12-3/TRBV12-4	.	many	TRBJ2-1	CASSPGGGGEQFF	TGTGCCAGCAGTCCCGGGGGAGGAGGTGAGCAGTTCTTC
TRBV14	.	many	TRBJ2-3	CASSQVYHGADTQYF	TGTGCCAGCAGCCAAGTCTATCATGGAGCAGATACGCAGTATTTT
TRBV3-1	.	many	TRBJ2-3	CASSQLGTDTQYF	TGTGCCAGCAGCCAATTGGGCACAGATACGCAGTATTTT
TRBV20-1	TRBD2	many	TRBJ2-7	CSARDLGLAMNEQYF	TGCAGTGCTAGAGATCTAGGACTAGCGATGAACGAGCAGTACTTC
TRBV2	.	.	TRBJ1-1	CASSQVTGIVGNTEAFF	TGTGCCAGCAGCCAAGTCACAGGGATTGTGGGGAACACTGAAGCTTTCTTT
TRBV6-5	.	many	TRBJ1-1	CASSYSGGTEAFF	TGTGCCAGCAGTTACAGCGGGGGCACTGAAGCTTTCTTT
TRBV19	.	many	TRBJ1-5	CASSIGLSVYSNQPQHF	TGTGCCAGTAGTATAGGGCTCTCCGTCTATAGCAATCAGCCCCAGCATTTT
TRBV11-2	TRBD2	few	TRBJ2-7	CASIAASGGSYEQYF	TGTGCCAGCATCGCGGCTAGCGGGGGATCCTACGAGCAGTACTTC
TRBV7-2	.	many	TRBJ2-5	CASSLATQGPQETQYF	TGTGCCAGCAGCTTAGCCACACAGGGACCCCAAGAGACCCAGTACTTC
TRBV6-1	TRBD2	.	TRBJ2-3	CASRVLAGTTDTQYF	TGTGCCAGCAGGGTACTAGCGGGAACCACAGATACGCAGTATTTT
TRBV28	TRBD2	.	TRBJ2-1	CASSSGYRAEKREMQFF	TGTGCCAGCAGTTCGGGATACAGGGCCGAAAAGCGGGAGATGCAGTTCTTC
TRBV24-1	.	many	TRBJ2-1	CATSDLGGRDNEQFF	TGTGCCACCAGTGATTTAGGGGGGAGGGACAATGAGCAGTTCTTC
TRBV6-2/TRBV6-3	.	many	TRBJ2-5	CASSYGTSQYF	TGTGCCAGCAGTTATGGGACTTCCCAGTACTTC
TRBV28	TRBD2	.	TRBJ2-7	CASRVGGAYEQYF	TGTGCCAGCAGAGTCGGGGGGGCCTACGAGCAGTACTTC
TRBV27	TRBD2	many	TRBJ2-7	CASSPIAGGPLEQYF	TGTGCCAGCAGTCCCATAGCGGGAGGGCCCCTCGAGCAGTACTTC